Listed here is a single TCR beta chain. The antigen is undetermined. At the time of sampling, donors were nominally healthy, though unrecorded immune exposures were likely. The entry originates in a study of cytomegalovirus exposure and HLA in healthy donors. Study overall: From 150 million to 200 million T cells, an earlier analysis saw under 140 million unique TCR beta sequences.

The CDR3 extends over 16 amino acids. CDR1 is SGHRS and CDR2 is YFSETQ in the germline V gene. Unmatched junction bases numbered 14, after V lost 5 bases and J lost 7 bases. With 60 Vbeta and 13 Jbeta primers, the PCR was carried out. Data came from immunoSEQ multiplex PCR; TCRdb stores just in-frame clones and leaves some out. This sample has under 200,000 clones, with around four fifths found just once. Notes on the study in general: Roughly uniform depth of sequencing across donors was assumed in presence/absence analyses. The investigators catalogued 150 to 200 TCR beta chains as cytomegalovirus-associated.

Sample: PBMCs. The chain employs TRBV5-1 and TRBJ2-1; TRBD2 agrees at 8 bases. This sequence was found in a woman aged 30 to 39 in good health and CMV-seronegative. The CDR3: CASRAPGGFSRNEQFF. The CDR3 coding sequence is TGCGCCAGCAGGGCCCCGGGGGGGTTCTCGCGGAATGAGCAGTTCTTC.